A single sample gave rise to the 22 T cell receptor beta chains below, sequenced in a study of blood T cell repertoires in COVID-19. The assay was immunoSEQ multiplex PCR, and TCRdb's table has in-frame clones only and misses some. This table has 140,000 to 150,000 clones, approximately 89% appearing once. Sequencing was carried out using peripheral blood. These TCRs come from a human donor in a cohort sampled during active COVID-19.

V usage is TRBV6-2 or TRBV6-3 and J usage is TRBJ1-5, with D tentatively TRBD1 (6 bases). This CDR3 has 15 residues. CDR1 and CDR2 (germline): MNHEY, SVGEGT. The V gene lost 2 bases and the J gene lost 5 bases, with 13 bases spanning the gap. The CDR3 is CASSYNGQGYQPQHF. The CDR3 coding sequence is TGTGCCAGCAGTTACAACGGGCAGGGGTATCAGCCCCAGCATTTT.

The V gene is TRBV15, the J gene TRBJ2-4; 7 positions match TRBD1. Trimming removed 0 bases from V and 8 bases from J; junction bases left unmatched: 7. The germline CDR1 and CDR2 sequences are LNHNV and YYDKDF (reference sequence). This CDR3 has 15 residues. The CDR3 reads CATSRDYATGDIQYF. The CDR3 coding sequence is TGTGCCACCAGCAGAGATTATGCCACAGGGGACATTCAGTACTTC.

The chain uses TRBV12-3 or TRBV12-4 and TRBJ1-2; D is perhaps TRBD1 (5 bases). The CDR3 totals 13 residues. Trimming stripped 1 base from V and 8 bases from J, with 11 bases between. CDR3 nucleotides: TGTGCCAGCAGTTTAGTGGCAGGGCGAGGCTACACCTTC. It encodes CASSLVAGRGYTF.

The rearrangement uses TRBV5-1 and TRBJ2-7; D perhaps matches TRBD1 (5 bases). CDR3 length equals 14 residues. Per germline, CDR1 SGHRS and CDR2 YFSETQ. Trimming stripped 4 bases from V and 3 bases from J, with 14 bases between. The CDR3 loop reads CASSAIQGYYEQYF. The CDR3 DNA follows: TGCGCCAGCAGCGCGATCCAGGGATACTACGAGCAGTACTTC.

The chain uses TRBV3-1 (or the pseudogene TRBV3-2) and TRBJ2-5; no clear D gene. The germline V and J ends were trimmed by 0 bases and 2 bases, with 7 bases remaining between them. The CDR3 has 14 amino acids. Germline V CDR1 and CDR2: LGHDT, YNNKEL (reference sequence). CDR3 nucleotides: TGTGCCAGCAGCCAAGACGCGAGGCAAGAGACCCAGTACTTC. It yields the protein CASSQDARQETQYF.

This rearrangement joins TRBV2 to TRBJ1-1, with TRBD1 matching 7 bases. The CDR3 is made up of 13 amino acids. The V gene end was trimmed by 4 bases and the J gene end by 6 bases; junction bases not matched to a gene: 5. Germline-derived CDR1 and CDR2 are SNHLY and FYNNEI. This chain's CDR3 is CASSGQGGAEAFF. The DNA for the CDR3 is TGTGCCAGCAGTGGACAGGGTGGCGCTGAAGCTTTCTTT.

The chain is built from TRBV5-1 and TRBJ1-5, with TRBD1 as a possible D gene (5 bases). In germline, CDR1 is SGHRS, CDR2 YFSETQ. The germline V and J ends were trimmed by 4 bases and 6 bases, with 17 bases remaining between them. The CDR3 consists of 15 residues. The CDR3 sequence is CASSPLAGSGQPQHF. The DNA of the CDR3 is TGCGCCAGCAGCCCCCTGGCAGGGTCGGGTCAGCCCCAGCATTTT.

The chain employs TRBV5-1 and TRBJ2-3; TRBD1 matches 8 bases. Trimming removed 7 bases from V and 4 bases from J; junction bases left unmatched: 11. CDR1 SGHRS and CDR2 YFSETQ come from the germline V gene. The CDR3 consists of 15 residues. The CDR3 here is CASGHGQGGPDTQYF. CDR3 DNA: TGCGCCAGCGGACACGGACAGGGAGGTCCAGATACGCAGTATTTT.

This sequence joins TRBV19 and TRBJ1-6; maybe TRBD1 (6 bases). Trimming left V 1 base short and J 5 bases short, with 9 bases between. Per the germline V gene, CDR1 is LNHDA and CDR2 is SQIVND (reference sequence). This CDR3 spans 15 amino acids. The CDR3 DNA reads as TGTGCCAGTAGTATAGTAGCAGGGGATAATTCACCCCTCCACTTT. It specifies CASSIVAGDNSPLHF.

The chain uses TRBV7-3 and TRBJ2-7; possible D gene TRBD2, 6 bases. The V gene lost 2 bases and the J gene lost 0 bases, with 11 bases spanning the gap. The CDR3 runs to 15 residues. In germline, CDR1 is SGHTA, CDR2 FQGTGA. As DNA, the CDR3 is TGTGCCAGCAGCTTAGGGGGGACCCGCTCCTACGAGCAGTACTTC. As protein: CASSLGGTRSYEQYF.

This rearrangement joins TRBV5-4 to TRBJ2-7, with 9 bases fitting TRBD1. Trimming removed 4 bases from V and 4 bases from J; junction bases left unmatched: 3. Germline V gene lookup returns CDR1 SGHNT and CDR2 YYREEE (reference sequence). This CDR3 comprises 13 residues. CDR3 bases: TGTGCCAGCAGCCGAGGGACAGGGTACGAGCAGTACTTC. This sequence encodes CASSRGTGYEQYF.

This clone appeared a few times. In nucleotides, the CDR3 is TGTGCCAGCAGCTACACTAGCGGGTACACCGGGGAGCTGTTTTTT. This codes for CASSYTSGYTGELFF. This rearrangement joins TRBV7-7 to TRBJ2-2; 9 nucleotides line up with TRBD2. Trimming at V came to 4 bases and at J to 3 bases, leaving 3 bases not matched to a gene. The CDR3 length is 15 residues. Germline-derived CDR1 and CDR2 are SSHAT and FNYEAQ (reference sequence).

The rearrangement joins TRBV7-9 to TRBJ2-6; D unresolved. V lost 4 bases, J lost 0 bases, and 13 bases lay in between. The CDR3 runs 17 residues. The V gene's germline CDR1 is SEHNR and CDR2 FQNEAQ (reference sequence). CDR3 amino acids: CASSSGRYLSGANVLTF. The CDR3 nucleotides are TGTGCCAGCAGCTCAGGCAGGTACCTCTCTGGGGCCAACGTCCTGACTTTC.

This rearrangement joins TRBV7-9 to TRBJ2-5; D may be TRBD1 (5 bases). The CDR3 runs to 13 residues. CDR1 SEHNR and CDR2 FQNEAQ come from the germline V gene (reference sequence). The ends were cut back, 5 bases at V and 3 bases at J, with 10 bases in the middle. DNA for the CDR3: TGTGCCAGCAGCCGCAGGGTTGAAGAGACCCAGTACTTC. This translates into CASSRRVEETQYF.

The CDR3, as DNA: TGTGCCAGCAGCGTTGAGGGAATCACTGAAGCTTTCTTT. Its protein product is CASSVEGITEAFF. The V call is TRBV9, the J call TRBJ1-1; D is unclear. There are 13 residues in the CDR3. V shed 2 bases and J shed 4 bases, with 9 bases lying between them. The germline CDR1 and CDR2 sequences are SGDLS and YYNGEE.

CDR3 DNA sequence: TGTGCCAGCAGTGAAAGACAGAACAATGAGCAGTTCTTC. It is translated as CASSERQNNEQFF. The rearrangement joins TRBV6-4 to TRBJ2-1; weak D call: TRBD1 (5 bases). V was trimmed by 3 bases and J by 5 bases, leaving 8 bases between them. The CDR3 is 13 amino acids. CDR1 and CDR2 from the germline V gene are MRHNA and SNTAGT.

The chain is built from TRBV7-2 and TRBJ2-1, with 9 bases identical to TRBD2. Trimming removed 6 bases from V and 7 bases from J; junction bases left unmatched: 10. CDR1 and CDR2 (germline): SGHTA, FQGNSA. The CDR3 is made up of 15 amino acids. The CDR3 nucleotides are TGTGCCAGCAGGTCCCTAGCGGGGTTTACAAATGAGCAGTTCTTC. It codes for CASRSLAGFTNEQFF.

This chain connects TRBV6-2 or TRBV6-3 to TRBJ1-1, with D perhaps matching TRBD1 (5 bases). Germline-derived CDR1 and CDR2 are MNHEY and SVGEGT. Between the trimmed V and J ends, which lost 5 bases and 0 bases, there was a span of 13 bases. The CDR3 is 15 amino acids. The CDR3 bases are TGTGCCAGCAGTAACGGGGGACGAGTGAACACTGAAGCTTTCTTT. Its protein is CASSNGGRVNTEAFF.

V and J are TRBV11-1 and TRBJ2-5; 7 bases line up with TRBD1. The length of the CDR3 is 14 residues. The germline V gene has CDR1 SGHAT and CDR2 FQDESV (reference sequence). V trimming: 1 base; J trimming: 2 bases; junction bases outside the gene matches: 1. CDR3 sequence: CASSLGQGQETQYF. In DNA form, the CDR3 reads TGTGCCAGCAGCTTAGGACAGGGACAAGAGACCCAGTACTTC.

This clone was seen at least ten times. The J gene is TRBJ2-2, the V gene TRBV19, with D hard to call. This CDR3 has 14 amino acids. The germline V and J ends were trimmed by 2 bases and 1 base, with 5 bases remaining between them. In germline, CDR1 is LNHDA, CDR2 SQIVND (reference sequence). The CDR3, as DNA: TGTGCCAGTAGTATAAACAGGAACACCGGGGAGCTGTTTTTT. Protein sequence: CASSINRNTGELFF. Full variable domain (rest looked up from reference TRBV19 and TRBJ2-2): DGGITQSPKYLFRKEGQNVTLSCEQNLNHDAMYWYRQDPGQGLRLIYYSQIVNDFQKGDIAEGYSVSREKKESFPLTVTSAQKNPTAFYLCASSINRNTGELFFGEGSRLTVL.

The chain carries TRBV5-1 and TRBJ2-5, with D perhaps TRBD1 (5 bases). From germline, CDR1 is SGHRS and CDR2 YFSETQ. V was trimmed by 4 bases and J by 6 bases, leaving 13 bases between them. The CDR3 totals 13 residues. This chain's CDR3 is CASSILGAQTQYF. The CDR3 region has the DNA TGCGCCAGCAGCATCCTAGGGGCCCAGACCCAGTACTTC.

CDR3 in DNA: TGTGCCAGCAGTACTAGCGGGGGGGAGGAAGATACGCAGTATTTT. It specifies CASSTSGGEEDTQYF. V and J are TRBV6-5 and TRBJ2-3, with 13 positions matching TRBD2. V trimming: 5 bases; J trimming: 5 bases; junction bases outside the gene matches: 4. The germline gives CDR1 MNHEY, CDR2 SVGAGI. The CDR3 is 15 amino acids.